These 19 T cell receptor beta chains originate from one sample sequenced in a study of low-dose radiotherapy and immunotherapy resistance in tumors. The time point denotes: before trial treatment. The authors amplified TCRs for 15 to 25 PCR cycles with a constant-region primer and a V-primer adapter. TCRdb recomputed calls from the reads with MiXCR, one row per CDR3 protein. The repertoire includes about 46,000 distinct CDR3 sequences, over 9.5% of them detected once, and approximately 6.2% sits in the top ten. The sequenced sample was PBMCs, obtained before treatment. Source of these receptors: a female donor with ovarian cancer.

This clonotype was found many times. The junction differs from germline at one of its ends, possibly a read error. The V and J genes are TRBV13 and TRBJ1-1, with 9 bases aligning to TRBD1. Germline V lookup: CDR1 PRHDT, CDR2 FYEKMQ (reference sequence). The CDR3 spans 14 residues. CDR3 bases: TGTGCCAGCAGCCTAGGGACAGGGAGACCTGAAGCTTTCTTT. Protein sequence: CASSLGTGRPEAFF.

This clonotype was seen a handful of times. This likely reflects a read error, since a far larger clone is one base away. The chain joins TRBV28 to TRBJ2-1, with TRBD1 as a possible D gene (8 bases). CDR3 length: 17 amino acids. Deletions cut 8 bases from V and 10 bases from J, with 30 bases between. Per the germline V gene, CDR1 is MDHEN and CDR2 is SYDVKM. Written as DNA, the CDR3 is TGTGCCAGCCGCACTGGGAGGGGACAGGCCCGCTCCTACGAGCAGTTCTTC. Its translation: CASRTGRGQARSYEQFF.

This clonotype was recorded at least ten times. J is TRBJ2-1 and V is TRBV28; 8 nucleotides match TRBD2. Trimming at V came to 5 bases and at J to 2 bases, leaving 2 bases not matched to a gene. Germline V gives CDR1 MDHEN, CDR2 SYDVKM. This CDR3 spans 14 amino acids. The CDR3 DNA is TGTGCCAGCAGTGAGGGACTAGCCTACAATGAGCAGTTCTTC. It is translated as CASSEGLAYNEQFF.

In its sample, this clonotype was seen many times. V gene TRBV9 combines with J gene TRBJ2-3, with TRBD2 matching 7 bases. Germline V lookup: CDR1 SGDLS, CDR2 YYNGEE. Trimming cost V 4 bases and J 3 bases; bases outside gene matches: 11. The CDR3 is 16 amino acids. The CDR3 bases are TGTGCCAGCAGCTTTAGAGCGGGGCGGGGAACAGATACGCAGTATTTT. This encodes CASSFRAGRGTDTQYF.

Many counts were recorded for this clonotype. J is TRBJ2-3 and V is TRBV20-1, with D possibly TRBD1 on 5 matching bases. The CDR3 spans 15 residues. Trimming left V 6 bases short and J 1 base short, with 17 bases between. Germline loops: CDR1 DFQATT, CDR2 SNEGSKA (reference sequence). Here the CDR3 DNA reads TGCAGTGCGACATACGCAGGGTATGGCACAGATACGCAGTATTTT. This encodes CSATYAGYGTDTQYF.

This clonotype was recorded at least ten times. This chain's CDR3 is CATNGQGYNEQFF. In nucleotides, the CDR3 is TGTGCCACCAATGGACAGGGCTACAATGAGCAGTTCTTC. The gene calls are TRBV24-1 and TRBJ2-1, with TRBD1 matching 8 bases. From germline, CDR1 is KGHDR and CDR2 SFDVKD. CDR3 length equals 13 residues. Unmatched junction bases numbered 2, after V lost 8 bases and J lost 3 bases.

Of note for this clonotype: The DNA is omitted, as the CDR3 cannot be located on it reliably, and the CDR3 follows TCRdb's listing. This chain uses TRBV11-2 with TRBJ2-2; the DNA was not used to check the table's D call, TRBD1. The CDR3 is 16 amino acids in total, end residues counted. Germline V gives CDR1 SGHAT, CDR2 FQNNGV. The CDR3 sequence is CASSYPLAYTGELFFF.

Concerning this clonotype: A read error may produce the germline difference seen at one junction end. In nucleotides, the CDR3 is TGTGCCAGCAGTTACTCCGGGACTCCGGGATCCTACAAAGAGCAGTTCTTC. As protein: CASSYSGTPGSYKEQFF. This sequence joins TRBV6-5 and TRBJ2-1; D is perhaps TRBD2 (6 bases). This CDR3 contains 17 residues. Germline CDR1 and CDR2: MNHEY and SVGAGI.

The CDR3 nucleotides read TGTGCCAGCAGTGAAATCGGGGGATACACTGAAGCTTTCTTT. Translating gives CASSEIGGYTEAFF. The chain has TRBV2 and TRBJ1-1; a possible D gene is TRBD1 (5 bases). Looked up from germline, CDR1 is SNHLY and CDR2 is FYNNEI. The CDR3 runs to 14 residues. The ends were cut back, 2 bases at V and 3 bases at J, with 10 bases in the middle.

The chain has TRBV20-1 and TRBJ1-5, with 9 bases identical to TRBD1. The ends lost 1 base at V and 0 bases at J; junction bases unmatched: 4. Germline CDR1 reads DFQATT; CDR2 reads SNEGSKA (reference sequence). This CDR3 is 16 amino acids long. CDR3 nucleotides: TGCAGTGCTAGAGGGACAGGGGACGATAGCAATCAGCCCCAGCATTTT. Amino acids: CSARGTGDDSNQPQHF.

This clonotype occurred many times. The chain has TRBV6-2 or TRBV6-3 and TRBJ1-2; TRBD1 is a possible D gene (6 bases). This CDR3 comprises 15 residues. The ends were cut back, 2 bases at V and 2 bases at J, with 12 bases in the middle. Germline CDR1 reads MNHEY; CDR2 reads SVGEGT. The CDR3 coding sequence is TGTGCCAGCAGTTACATGGGGGCAGGAAACTATGGCTACACCTTC. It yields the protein CASSYMGAGNYGYTF.

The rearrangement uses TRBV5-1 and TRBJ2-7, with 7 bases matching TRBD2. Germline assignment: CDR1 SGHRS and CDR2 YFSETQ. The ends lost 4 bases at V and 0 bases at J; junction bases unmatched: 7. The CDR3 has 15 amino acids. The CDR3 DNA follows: TGCGCCAGCAGCAGAGGGAGCGGGAACTCCTACGAGCAGTACTTC. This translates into CASSRGSGNSYEQYF.

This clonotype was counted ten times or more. CDR3 region: CASSLRGGTGGTGANVLTF. In DNA form, the CDR3 reads TGTGCCAGCAGTTTACGGGGGGGGACAGGTGGCACTGGGGCCAACGTCCTGACTTTC. The gene calls are TRBV28 and TRBJ2-6; D possibly uses TRBD1 or TRBD2 (8 bases each). The germline V and J ends were trimmed by 2 bases and 2 bases, with 19 bases remaining between them. The CDR3 runs 19 residues. Germline V lookup: CDR1 MDHEN, CDR2 SYDVKM.

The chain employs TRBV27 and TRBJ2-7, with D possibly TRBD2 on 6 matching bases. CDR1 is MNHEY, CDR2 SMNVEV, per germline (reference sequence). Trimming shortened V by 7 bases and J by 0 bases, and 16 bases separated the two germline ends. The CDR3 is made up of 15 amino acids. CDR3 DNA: TGTGCCAGCAAAAGACGGGCGGGAAGCTCCTACGAGCAGTACTTC. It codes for CASKRRAGSSYEQYF.

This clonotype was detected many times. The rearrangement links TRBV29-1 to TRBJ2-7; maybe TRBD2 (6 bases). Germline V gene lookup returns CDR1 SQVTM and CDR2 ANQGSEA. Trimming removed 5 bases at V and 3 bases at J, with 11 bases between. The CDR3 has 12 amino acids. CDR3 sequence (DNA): TGCAGCGTTCGTCGGGGGAACTACGAGCAGTACTTC. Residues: CSVRRGNYEQYF.

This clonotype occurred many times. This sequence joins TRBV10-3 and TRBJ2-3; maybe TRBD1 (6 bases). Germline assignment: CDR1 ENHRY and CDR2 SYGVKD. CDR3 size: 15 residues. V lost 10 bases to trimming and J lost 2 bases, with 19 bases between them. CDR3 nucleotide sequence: TGTGCCACCAGGGCGGGCAGGGGAAACACAGATACGCAGTATTTT. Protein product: CATRAGRGNTDTQYF.

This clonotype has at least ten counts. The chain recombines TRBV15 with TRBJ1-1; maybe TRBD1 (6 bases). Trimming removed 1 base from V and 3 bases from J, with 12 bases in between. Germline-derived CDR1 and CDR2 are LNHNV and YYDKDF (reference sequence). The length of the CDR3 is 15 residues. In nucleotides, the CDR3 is TGTGCCACCAGCAGAGGGGGGGGCGGCGACACTGAAGCTTTCTTT. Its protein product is CATSRGGGGDTEAFF. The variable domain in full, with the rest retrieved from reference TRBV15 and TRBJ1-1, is DAMVIQNPRYQVTQFGKPVTLSCSQTLNHNVMYWYQQKSSQAPKLLFHYYDKDFNNEADTPDNFQSRRPNTSFCFLDIRSPGLGDTAMYLCATSRGGGGDTEAFFGQGTRLTVV.

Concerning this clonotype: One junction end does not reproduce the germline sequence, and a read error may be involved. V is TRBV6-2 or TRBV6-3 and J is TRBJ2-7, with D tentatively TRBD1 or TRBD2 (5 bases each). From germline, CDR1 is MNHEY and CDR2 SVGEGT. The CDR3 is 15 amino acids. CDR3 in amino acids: CASSDVNPGHGEQYF. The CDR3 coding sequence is TGTGCCAGCAGTGACGTGAATCCGGGGCACGGCGAGCAATACTTC.

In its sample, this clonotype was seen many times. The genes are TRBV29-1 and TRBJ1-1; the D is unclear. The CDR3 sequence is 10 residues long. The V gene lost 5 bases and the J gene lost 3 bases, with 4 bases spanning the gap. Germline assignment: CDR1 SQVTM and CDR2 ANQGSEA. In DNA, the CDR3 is TGCAGCGTTTCGGACACTGAAGCTTTCTTT. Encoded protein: CSVSDTEAFF.